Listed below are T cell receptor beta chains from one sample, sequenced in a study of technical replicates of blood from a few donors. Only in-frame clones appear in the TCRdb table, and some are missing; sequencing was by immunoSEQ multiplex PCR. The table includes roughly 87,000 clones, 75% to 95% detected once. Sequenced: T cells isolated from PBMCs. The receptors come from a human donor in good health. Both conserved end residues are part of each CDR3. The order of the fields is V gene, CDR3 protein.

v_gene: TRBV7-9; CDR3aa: CASSPTINNGELFF
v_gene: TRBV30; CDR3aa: CAWSVLGTAYGYTF
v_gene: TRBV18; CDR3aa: CASSPRVVGAEDTQYF
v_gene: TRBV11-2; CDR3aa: CASRGFGGSYEQYF
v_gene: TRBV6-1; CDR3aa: CASSNSGGWETQYF
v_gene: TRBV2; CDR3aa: CASSKLADNEQFF
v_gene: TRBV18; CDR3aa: CASSPPGTSGLETQYF
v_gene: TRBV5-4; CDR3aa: CASSFYSGNTIYF
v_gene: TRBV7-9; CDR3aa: CASSSGTDTQYF
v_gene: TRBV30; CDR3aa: CACGAGGANTIYF
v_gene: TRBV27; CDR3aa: CASQRGGNTGELFF